A single sample gave rise to the 21 T cell receptor beta chains below, sequenced in a study of Graves' ophthalmopathy and Graves' hyperthyroidism. Amplified TCR beta CDR3 regions were obtained using RNA transcripts as template. Second-round multiplex PCR followed a first-round RT-PCR using HTBI primers. TCRdb re-analysed the multiplex PCR reads in MiXCR, keeping a single row per CDR3 protein. The sample comprises fewer than 350,000 distinct CDR3 sequences, about a sixth of which are singletons, and approximately 13% rests with the top ten. Sequenced: peripheral blood. Receptor source: an adult man with Graves' ophthalmopathy.

This clonotype came up a few times. The chain has TRBV3-1 and TRBJ2-3; D is perhaps TRBD2 (5 bases). Germline CDR1 and CDR2: LGHDT and YNNKEL (reference sequence). The V gene lost 4 bases and the J gene lost 8 bases, with 16 bases spanning the gap. This CDR3 is 14 amino acids long. CDR3 region: CASSRHGSGVTQYF. In DNA form, the CDR3 reads TGTGCCAGCAGCCGCCACGGCTCCGGGGTTACGCAGTATTTT.

This clonotype was counted at least ten times. V is TRBV14 and J is TRBJ1-2; the D gene is possibly TRBD1 (6 bases). The CDR3 runs to 17 residues. Germline V gives CDR1 SGHDN, CDR2 FVKESK. V lost 5 bases to trimming and J lost 4 bases, with 23 bases between them. The CDR3: CASSVGGGMARAYGYTF. The CDR3 nucleotides are TGTGCCAGCAGCGTAGGAGGGGGGATGGCCAGGGCCTATGGCTACACCTTC.

In this sample, this clonotype turned up many times. The junction departs from germline at one end; a sequencing error may be responsible. The CDR3 nucleotides are TGTGCCAGTAGGATAGACAGGGGAGGGACTGAAGCTTTCTTT. It yields the protein CASRIDRGGTEAFF. The V call is TRBV19, the J call TRBJ1-1; 8 positions match TRBD1. This CDR3 contains 14 residues. CDR1 is LNHDA, CDR2 SQIVND, per germline (reference sequence).

This clonotype was detected many times. The rearrangement links TRBV5-1 to TRBJ2-7; perhaps TRBD1 as D (5 bases). V gave up 1 base and J gave up 2 bases, with 13 bases separating them. Germline CDR1 SGHRS, CDR2 YFSETQ. This CDR3 is built from 15 residues. CDR3: CASSLTPGLTYEQYF. Written as DNA, the CDR3 is TGCGCCAGCAGCTTGACGCCAGGGTTAACCTACGAGCAGTACTTC.

This clonotype came up many times. A read error may account for a junction end that differs from germline. The V gene is TRBV12-3 or TRBV12-4, the J gene TRBJ2-2, with TRBD2 matching 11 bases. This CDR3 has 15 residues. CDR3 DNA sequence: TGTGCCAGCAGTCTAGCGGGAGGTAGCACCGGGGAGCTGTTTTTT. It codes for CASSLAGGSTGELFF.

The sample holds many counts of this clonotype. This chain uses TRBV6-2 or TRBV6-3 with TRBJ2-7; the match to TRBD2 covers 7 bases. This CDR3 is 14 amino acids long. Trimming removed 4 bases from V and 9 bases from J; junction bases left unmatched: 12. Germline CDR1 and CDR2: MNHEY and SVGEGT. The CDR3 is CASSLERDWVGQYF. CDR3 nucleotide sequence: TGTGCCAGCAGTTTAGAGCGGGATTGGGTCGGGCAGTACTTC.

This clonotype was found many times. V gene TRBV20-1 combines with J gene TRBJ1-2; unclear D gene. V was pared by 6 bases and J by 0 bases, with 8 bases between. CDR1 and CDR2 (germline): DFQATT, SNEGSKA (reference sequence). This CDR3 spans 12 amino acids. The CDR3 reads CSAFGSNYGYTF. The CDR3 nucleotides are TGCAGTGCCTTTGGTTCTAACTATGGCTACACCTTC.

This clonotype was counted many times. The CDR3 is CASRTTGSSYEQYF. The CDR3 coding sequence is TGTGCCAGCAGGACGACAGGTTCTTCCTACGAGCAGTACTTC. V usage is TRBV7-2 and J usage is TRBJ2-7; tentatively, D is TRBD1 (6 bases). The CDR3 extends over 14 amino acids. Germline V gene sequence: CDR1 SGHTA, CDR2 FQGNSA. Trimming pared 6 bases from V and 1 base from J, leaving 13 bases between.

Notes on this clonotype: This sequence may be a read error, since a much larger clone differs from it by one base. The chain employs TRBV6-1 and TRBJ2-7; 7 bases line up with TRBD1. Germline values: CDR1 MNHNS, CDR2 SASEGT. With V trimmed by 4 bases and J by 1 base, 4 bases remained unmatched. The CDR3 is 14 residues long. The CDR3 here is CASSARTGSYEQYF. The CDR3 coding sequence is TGTGCCAGCAGTGCCCGGACAGGATCCTACGAGCAGTACTTC.

At least ten counts were recorded for this clonotype. The junction departs from the called germline gene at one end, perhaps through a read error. The genes are TRBV2 and TRBJ2-2, with 7 positions matching TRBD2. Germline V gives CDR1 SNHLY, CDR2 FYNNEI. The CDR3 spans 15 residues. The CDR3 sequence: CASSGDYPYTGELLF. CDR3 bases: TGTGCCAGCAGTGGGGACTACCCATACACCGGGGAGCTGCTTTTT.

In its sample, this clonotype was seen many times. V is TRBV7-9 and J is TRBJ2-7, with D uncertain. Germline V gives CDR1 SEHNR, CDR2 FQNEAQ (reference sequence). The CDR3 spans 11 residues. V was pared by 7 bases and J by 7 bases, with 11 bases between. The DNA for the CDR3 is TGTGCCAGCACCCGTAGTGCAGAGCAGTACTTC. Encoded protein: CASTRSAEQYF.

At least ten counts were recorded for this clonotype. The chain has TRBV27 and TRBJ2-5; 10 bases are shared with TRBD2. The CDR3 is made up of 16 amino acids. Germline CDR1 MNHEY, CDR2 SMNVEV (reference sequence). V shed 2 bases and J 5 bases; nucleotides not matched to a gene: 8. The CDR3, as DNA: TGTGCCAGCAGTTTAGGGCTAGCGGGAGTTTTGGAGACCCAGTACTTC. This codes for CASSLGLAGVLETQYF.

This clonotype has a count of ten or more. This rearrangement joins TRBV6-2 or TRBV6-3 to TRBJ2-5, with a possible D match to TRBD2 (6 bases). Trimming left V 6 bases short and J 7 bases short, with 18 bases between. CDR1 is MNHEY and CDR2 is SVGEGT in the germline V gene. The CDR3 is 14 amino acids. The CDR3 sequence is CASSLRPIGGTQYF. The CDR3 bases are TGTGCCAGCAGCTTAAGACCCATCGGGGGGACCCAGTACTTC.

The sample holds many counts of this clonotype. V usage is TRBV15 and J usage is TRBJ2-7, with TRBD2 identical over 7 bases. Germline trimming cut 0 bases from V and 0 bases from J; bases unmatched to any gene: 2. Per the germline V gene, CDR1 is LNHNV and CDR2 is YYDKDF (reference sequence). CDR3 length: 15 residues. The CDR3 bases are TGTGCCACCAGCAGAGAGGGGGGGATCTCCTACGAGCAGTACTTC. This codes for CATSREGGISYEQYF.

This clonotype has a count of ten or more. The chain recombines TRBV6-1 with TRBJ2-7, with a weak D call TRBD1 (6 bases). The V gene's germline CDR1 is MNHNS and CDR2 SASEGT. The CDR3 has 15 residues. The V end was cut by 6 bases, the J end by 2 bases, with 17 bases between. The CDR3 here is CASSRQRTATYEQYF. DNA for the CDR3: TGTGCCAGCAGCCGCCAGAGGACAGCAACCTACGAGCAGTACTTC.

This clonotype has ten or more counts. V usage is TRBV5-1 and J usage is TRBJ1-1; a possible D gene is TRBD1 (5 bases). Trimming stripped 3 bases from V and 5 bases from J, with 17 bases between. From germline, CDR1 is SGHRS and CDR2 YFSETQ. CDR3 length equals 15 residues. The CDR3 loop reads CASSYSGAAGTEAFF. CDR3 coding DNA: TGCGCCAGCAGCTACTCCGGGGCGGCGGGGACTGAAGCTTTCTTT.

This clonotype was observed at least ten times. The V and J genes are TRBV9 and TRBJ2-1; either TRBD1 or TRBD2 may supply D (5 bases each). CDR3 length: 15 residues. Germline V CDR1 and CDR2: SGDLS, YYNGEE. V was pared by 1 base and J by 5 bases, with 13 bases between. The CDR3 reads CASSVQTRDHNEQFF. The DNA for the CDR3 is TGTGCCAGCAGCGTACAGACCCGGGACCACAATGAGCAGTTCTTC. Variable domain in full (rest from reference TRBV9 and TRBJ2-1): DSGVTQTPKHLITATGQRVTLRCSPRSGDLSVYWYQQSLDQGLQFLIQYYNGEERAKGNILERFSAQQFPDLHSELNLSSLELGDSALYFCASSVQTRDHNEQFFGPGTRLTVL.

This clonotype was detected many times. This chain joins TRBV6-2 or TRBV6-3 and TRBJ2-7; D perhaps matches TRBD1 (7 bases). The V end lost 2 bases, the J end lost 0 bases, and 14 bases lay between the germline ends. The CDR3 totals 16 residues. Germline CDR1 is MNHEY and CDR2 is SVGEGT. The CDR3 sequence: CASSYGGGLSSYEQYF. CDR3 nucleotides: TGTGCCAGCAGTTACGGAGGGGGCCTTAGCTCCTACGAGCAGTACTTC.

This rearrangement joins TRBV11-2 to TRBJ2-6; TRBD1 matches at 7 bases. The CDR3 is 18 amino acids. Trimming cost V 0 bases and J 4 bases; bases outside gene matches: 9. CDR1 and CDR2 (germline): SGHAT, FQNNGV. This CDR3 is CASSLEGTTGYGANVLTF. As DNA, the CDR3 is TGTGCCAGCAGCTTAGAAGGCACGACAGGGTACGGGGCCAACGTCCTGACTTTC.

The table lists this clonotype with a few counts. The genes are TRBV30 and TRBJ2-3; D possibly corresponds to TRBD1 (6 bases). The CDR3 is 15 amino acids. Germline CDR1 reads GTSNPN; CDR2 reads SVGIG (reference sequence). Trimming removed 3 bases from V and 1 base from J, with 14 bases in between. In DNA form, the CDR3 reads TGTGCCTGGAGCAAGACAGGCGTCGGCACAGATACGCAGTATTTT. Translated: CAWSKTGVGTDTQYF.

This clonotype has a handful of counts. The V and J genes are TRBV4-1 and TRBJ2-7; perhaps TRBD2 as D (6 bases). The germline CDR1 and CDR2 sequences are MGHRA and YSYEKL. The CDR3 runs to 14 residues. V shed 5 bases and J shed 0 bases, with 11 bases lying between them. The CDR3 spells CASSATSRSYEQYF. The CDR3 DNA reads TGCGCCAGCAGCGCGACTAGTCGCTCCTACGAGCAGTACTTC.